This T cell receptor beta chain was retrieved from a study of blood T cells in healthy people across ages. Study details: Per two T cells, template switching captured roughly one barcoded beta molecule. Study conclusions and caveats: Age advanced and TCR beta diversity per million T cells fell, roughly linearly. Long-lived donors exceeded aged donors in naive CD4+ cells and diversity.

Many counts were recorded for this clonotype. Its specificity is unknown. The CDR3 is made up of 13 amino acids. The V gene lost 4 bases and the J gene lost 1 base, with 7 bases spanning the gap. Germline assignment: CDR1 MNHNS and CDR2 SASEGT. The authors ran a second PCR of 7 to 11 cycles using a sample-barcoded 5' primer and a J-beta primer mix. MiXCR, run by TCRdb on the 5' RACE reads, gives a single entry per CDR3 protein. The repertoire has hundreds of thousands of distinct CDR3 sequences, less than 35% of them found once; the top ten carry 15% to 18%. The sequenced material came from blood. The receptor was isolated from a woman older than 75 in good health. The chain links TRBV6-1 to TRBJ1-2, with D hard to call. The CDR3 bases are TGTGCCAGCAGTGTCGCGATTAACTATGGCTACACCTTC. This sequence encodes CASSVAINYGYTF.